This is a list of T cell receptor beta chains from one sample in a study of T cell changes during pregnancy in multiple sclerosis. Measured with immunoSEQ multiplex PCR; TCRdb has only the in-frame clones, and not every one. This table holds under 55,000 clones, less than 95% found once. Source: CD4+ T cells from peripheral blood mononuclear cells, taken in the third trimester of pregnancy. The source is a female donor with multiple sclerosis, enrolled in a pregnancy study. Both conserved end residues are trimmed from each CDR3. The order of the fields is CDR3 length, J gene, V gene, CDR3 protein.

13 TRBJ2-7 TRBV29-1 SVTGLAGGNYEQY
13 TRBJ2-2 TRBV12-5 ASGTATGFTGELF
11 TRBJ2-3 TRBV19 ATSVRVTDTQY
13 TRBJ2-1 TRBV9 ASSVKTSSYNEQF
14 TRBJ1-2 TRBV7-3 ASGSGRGLEMDGYT
10 TRBJ2-2 TRBV27 ASSYLAGELF
13 TRBJ2-7 TRBV10-3 AISESSGRASEQY
14 TRBJ2-7 TRBV30 AWSKTRDRGSYEQY
15 TRBJ2-2 TRBV19 ASEPNLSPANTGELF
14 TRBJ2-5 TRBV4-3 ASSSQLATGGETQY
13 TRBJ2-5 TRBV19 ASRERGERQETQY
14 TRBJ2-2 TRBV7-2 ASSPRSRTGTGELF
11 TRBJ1-1 TRBV12-5 ASGLVGGTEAF
14 TRBJ2-7 TRBV11-2 ASSFPGRDRGREQY
12 TRBJ1-1 TRBV29-1 SVDSGSMNTEAF
13 TRBJ1-5 TRBV5-5 ASSVSTGSNQPQH
13 TRBJ2-5 TRBV28 ASRGGLAGEETQY
13 TRBJ1-2 TRBV7-9 ASSLMTDSVYGYT
9 TRBJ2-3 TRBV27 ASRRADTQY
11 TRBJ2-1 TRBV9 ASSVTSGGIQF
15 TRBJ1-4 TRBV5-1 ASSLGGQGPTNEKLF
15 TRBJ2-1 TRBV15 ATRPLVGDRIGGKQF
12 TRBJ2-1 TRBV7-2 ASSGTGAYNEQF
11 TRBJ1-2 TRBV30 AWRRDRGYGYT
13 TRBJ2-7 TRBV5-1 ASSGGTSGNNEQY
13 TRBJ1-5 TRBV27 ASSLAGQGGQPQH
15 TRBJ2-7 TRBV6-1 ASSEVEVGHLTYEQY
12 TRBJ2-7 TRBV13 ASSPLARAYEQY
9 TRBJ2-7 TRBV2 ASSYVYEQY
12 TRBJ1-5 TRBV5-5 ASSFTTGNQPQH
12 TRBJ2-1 TRBV5-4 ASSQGLAGDEQF
11 TRBJ1-2 TRBV5-6 ASSGGQSKGYT
13 TRBJ2-5 TRBV28 ASSPSGQGWETQY
11 TRBJ2-5 TRBV14 ASSQRQGETQY
16 TRBJ2-4 TRBV4-1 ASSQVSLAGVVGNIQY
10 TRBJ1-2 TRBV18 ASSPGSYGYT
15 TRBJ1-1 TRBV9 ASSPQDRGRFSPEAF
11 TRBJ1-6 TRBV28 ASSLLSGGALH
13 TRBJ2-7 TRBV6-5 ASSRRTSGTGEQY
11 TRBJ1-1 TRBV6-5 ASSSTGDTEAF
15 TRBJ2-3 TRBV5-4 ASSLTATGSFTDTQY
13 TRBJ1-3 TRBV11-3 ASSLGGQARGTIY
15 TRBJ2-1 TRBV10-1 ASSEFLTSGLSEEQF
13 TRBJ1-6 TRBV9 ASSETGVYNSPLH